The rows below give T cell receptor beta chains drawn from one sample of a study of shared clonotypes between healthy human individuals. Assay used: immunoSEQ multiplex PCR; TCRdb lists only in-frame clones, some missing. The data show over a million clones, around 98% seen once. The specimen sequenced was naive CD4+ T cells sorted from blood. These receptors originate from a man aged 25 to 45 in good health. Each CDR3 is given with its conserved first and last residue. The D gene is left open where the match is weak. Clone size is given for some rows only: seen once, a few or many times, or a class if the clone is expanded.

j_call	clone_size	d_call	v_call	cdr3_nt	cdr3_aa
TRBJ2-7	NA	TRBD2	TRBV6-1	TGTGCCAGCAGCGGACTAGCGGGAAACTACGAGCAGTACTTC	CASSGLAGNYEQYF
TRBJ1-2	NA	NA	TRBV7-3	TGTGCCAGCAGCCCAGTCGGGGTTGGCTACACCTTC	CASSPVGVGYTF
TRBJ1-2	NA	TRBD1	TRBV28	TGTGCCAGCAGTTTGGGACAGTATGGCTACACCTTC	CASSLGQYGYTF
TRBJ1-5	NA	TRBD1	TRBV9	TGTGCCAGCAGCGAGGAGGGGGCTCTTGATCAGCCCCAGCATTTT	CASSEEGALDQPQHF
TRBJ1-1	NA	NA	TRBV7-3	TGTGCCAGCAGCTTAGGGAGCGACACTGAAGCTTTCTTT	CASSLGSDTEAFF
TRBJ1-1	NA	TRBD1	TRBV27	TGTGCCAGCAGTTCCCCGGCAGGGGGGCCGGGGAACACTGAAGCTTTCTTT	CASSSPAGGPGNTEAFF
TRBJ1-4	NA	NA	TRBV19	TGTGCCAGTACCCGGAAGACAGGCCCTCTTGAAAAACTGTTTTTT	CASTRKTGPLEKLFF
TRBJ1-1	NA	TRBD1	TRBV9	TGTGCCAGCAGCGGGGGCAGGGGGCTTGCCACTGAAGCTTTCTTT	CASSGGRGLATEAFF
TRBJ2-7	NA	TRBD2	TRBV5-1	TGCGCCAGCAGGGGGACTAGCGCCACCTACGAGCAGTACTTC	CASRGTSATYEQYF
TRBJ2-3	NA	TRBD2	TRBV9	TGTGCCAGCAGCGTGACTAGCGGCACAGATACGCAGTATTTT	CASSVTSGTDTQYF
TRBJ2-7	NA	NA	TRBV14	TGTGCCAGCAGCTCAGGGAGGGGGGCCTACGAGCAGTACTTC	CASSSGRGAYEQYF
TRBJ2-1	NA	NA	TRBV6-1	TGTGCCAGCAGTGTAAAGGATTGGGGCTACAATGAGCAGTTCTTC	CASSVKDWGYNEQFF
TRBJ1-2	NA	TRBD1	TRBV7-2	TGTGCCAGCAGCATACCGGGACAGTGGTATGGCTACACCTTC	CASSIPGQWYGYTF
TRBJ2-3	NA	TRBD1	TRBV7-8	TGTGCCAGCAGCTTAACAACCGGGACAGGGTTAGAGTATTTT	CASSLTTGTGLEYF
TRBJ2-1	NA	NA	TRBV30	TGTGCCTGGAATGGAGCGGGTCCCTCCTACAATGAGCAGTTCTTC	CAWNGAGPSYNEQFF
TRBJ2-3	NA	TRBD2	TRBV5-1	TGCGCCAGCAGCTTGGGTCTAGCGGAGAGCACAGATACGCAGTATTTT	CASSLGLAESTDTQYF
TRBJ1-2	NA	NA	TRBV4-3	TGCGCCAGCAGCCAAGGCAAAGGGAACTATGGCTACACCTTC	CASSQGKGNYGYTF
TRBJ2-7	NA	TRBD2	TRBV9	TGTGCCAGCAGCCCCCGGACTAGCAAGAGCTACGAGCAGTACTTC	CASSPRTSKSYEQYF
TRBJ2-3	NA	NA	TRBV30	TGTGCCTGGAGGGTGGCAGATACGCAGTATTTT	CAWRVADTQYF
TRBJ2-5	NA	TRBD1	TRBV7-6	TGTGCCAGCAGCGCCGCCACAGGGGTAGAAGAGACCCAGTACTTC	CASSAATGVEETQYF
TRBJ1-2	NA	TRBD1	TRBV9	TGTGCCAGCAGCTCCAGGGGGAATGGCTACACCTTC	CASSSRGNGYTF
TRBJ1-1	NA	NA	TRBV7-2	TGTGCCAGCAGTTGGTTGCGGGACACTGAAGCTTTCTTT	CASSWLRDTEAFF
TRBJ1-2	NA	NA	TRBV9	TGTGCCAGCACCCCACGGGGGGCCCCTTCTAACTATGGCTACACCTTC	CASTPRGAPSNYGYTF
TRBJ2-3	NA	NA	TRBV10-3	TGTGCCATCACGGTTGGACCTACAGATACGCAGTATTTT	CAITVGPTDTQYF
TRBJ1-1	NA	NA	TRBV11-2	TGTGCCAGCAGCTTAGATAGCGGGAAATTCCCGAACACTGAAGCTTTCTTT	CASSLDSGKFPNTEAFF
TRBJ1-2	NA	NA	TRBV10-2	TGCGCCAGCAGGGAAGACAGAGCCCCCAACTATGGCTACACCTTC	CASREDRAPNYGYTF
TRBJ2-3	NA	NA	TRBV5-4	TGTGCCAGCAGCGGGAAAGGGACCACAGATACGCAGTATTTT	CASSGKGTTDTQYF
TRBJ1-4	NA	TRBD1	TRBV7-8	TGTGCCAGCAGCTCTCGACAGGGTTATAATGAAAAACTGTTTTTT	CASSSRQGYNEKLFF
TRBJ2-5	NA	NA	TRBV9	TGTGCCAGCAGCCCCGGGGTTCTCGGGGAGACCCAGTACTTC	CASSPGVLGETQYF
TRBJ2-2	NA	NA	TRBV5-5	TGTGCCAGCAGCTTGCCTGGGTTGGGCACCGGGGAGCTGTTTTTT	CASSLPGLGTGELFF
TRBJ1-4	once	NA	TRBV27	TGTGCCAGCAGTATCAGACCCCAGGTAGGGGAAAAACTGTTTTTT	CASSIRPQVGEKLFF
TRBJ1-2	NA	TRBD1	TRBV30	TGTGCCTTATACTTCCCTGGAAAAACACAGGGGCGCCTATATGGCTACACCTTC	CALYFPGKTQGRLYGYTF
TRBJ2-1	once	NA	TRBV6-5	TGTGCCAGCAGTTACTCGCCCTCCTACAATGAGCAGTTCTTC	CASSYSPSYNEQFF
TRBJ1-4	NA	NA	TRBV6-5	TGTGCCAGCAGTTACTCGTTCAGGGCTGAAAAACTGTTTTTT	CASSYSFRAEKLFF
TRBJ2-2	NA	TRBD1	TRBV28	TGTGCCAGCAGTTCGCTGGTACAACTACAGGGGGCGAACACCGGGGAGCTGTTTTTT	CASSSLVQLQGANTGELFF
TRBJ2-1	NA	TRBD2	TRBV10-2	TGCGCCACCCAAGGCGGGAGGCTAGGAAATGAGCAGTTCTTC	CATQGGRLGNEQFF
TRBJ2-7	NA	NA	TRBV29-1	TGCAGCGTCTCAAACACCTACGAGCAGTACTTC	CSVSNTYEQYF
TRBJ2-2	NA	TRBD1	TRBV25-1	TGTGCCAGCAGTGGGGACAGGGACGCATCCGGGGAGCTGTTTTTT	CASSGDRDASGELFF
TRBJ2-2	once	TRBD1	TRBV11-2	TGTGCCAGCAGCGCCGGGACAGGGGGCTGGACCGGGGAGCTGTTTTTT	CASSAGTGGWTGELFF
TRBJ2-7	NA	NA	TRBV18	TGTGCCAGCTCACCACAGTACGAGCAGTACTTC	CASSPQYEQYF
TRBJ2-5	NA	TRBD2	TRBV27	TGTGCCAGCAGTTCCTGGAACGGACTAGCAGTACAAGAGACCCAGTACTTC	CASSSWNGLAVQETQYF